This TCR beta chain derives from a study of blood T cell repertoires in COVID-19. About the research overall: Acute and convalescent COVID-19 samples came from the United States, Italy and Spain. The cDNA or gDNA used as material had been derived from T cells, B-cell-depleted T cells, or PBMCs.

Assay used: immunoSEQ multiplex PCR; TCRdb lists only in-frame clones, some missing. The sample holds approximately 61,000 clones; about 86% are singletons and the top ten take about 14%. Germline loops: CDR1 SGHRS, CDR2 YFSETQ. The J segment lost 5 bases and the V segment lost 3 bases, leaving 11 bases of the junction unmatched. The CDR3 loop spans 16 amino acids. The TCR originated in a human donor in a cohort sampled during active COVID-19. The genes are TRBV5-1 and TRBJ2-3, with TRBD2 identical over 8 bases. The sequenced material came from peripheral blood. CDR3 region: CASSSRGGLAGDTQYF. The CDR3 DNA follows: TGCGCCAGCAGCTCCCGGGGGGGTCTAGCGGGAGATACGCAGTATTTT.